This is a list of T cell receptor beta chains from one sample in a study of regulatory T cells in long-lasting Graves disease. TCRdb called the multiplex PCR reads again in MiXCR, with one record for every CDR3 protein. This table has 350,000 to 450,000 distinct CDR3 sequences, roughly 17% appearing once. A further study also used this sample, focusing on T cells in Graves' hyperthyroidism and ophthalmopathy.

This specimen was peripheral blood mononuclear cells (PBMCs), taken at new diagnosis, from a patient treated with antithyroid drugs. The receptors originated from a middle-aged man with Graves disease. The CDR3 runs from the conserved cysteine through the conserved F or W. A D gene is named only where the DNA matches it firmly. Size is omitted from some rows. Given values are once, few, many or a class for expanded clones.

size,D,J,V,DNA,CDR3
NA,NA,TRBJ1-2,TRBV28,TGTGCCAGCAGCGTCCCCTTTAGACCGGGATTCAACTATGGCTACACCTTC,CASSVPFRPGFNYGYTF
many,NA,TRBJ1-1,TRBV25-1,TGTGCCAGCAGTGAGGGCGCGCGGACTGAAGCTTTCTTT,CASSEGARTEAFF
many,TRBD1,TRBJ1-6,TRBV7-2,TGTGCCAGCAGCTTAGCCGGACAGGGGGCCTATAATTCACCCCTCCACTTT,CASSLAGQGAYNSPLHF
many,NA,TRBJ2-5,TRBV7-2,TGTGCCAGCAGCTTAGAGCGCGGCAGTCAAGAGACCCAGTACTTC,CASSLERGSQETQYF
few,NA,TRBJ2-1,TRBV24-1,TGTGCCACCAGTGATTTCGGACATTTAGAGCAGTTCTTC,CATSDFGHLEQFF
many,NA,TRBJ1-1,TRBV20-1,TGCAGTGCTCCAAAAAAGGAGACAGCGAACACTGAAGCTTTCTTT,CSAPKKETANTEAFF
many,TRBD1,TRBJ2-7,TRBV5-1,TGCGCCAGCAGTCTGGACAGGGGATACCGCGAGCAGTACTTC,CASSLDRGYREQYF
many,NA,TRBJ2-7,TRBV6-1,TGTGCCAGCACCTCTTTTGGGCAGGGGAGGTCCTACGAGCAGTACTTC,CASTSFGQGRSYEQYF
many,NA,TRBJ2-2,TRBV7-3,TGTGCCAGCAGCCCCGCGGGCGGTGGGGGAGGAAACACCGGGGAGCTGTTTTTT,CASSPAGGGGGNTGELFF
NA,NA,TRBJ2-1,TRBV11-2,TGTGCCAGCAGCTTAGTGGGGCTGAGCTCCTACAATGAGCAGTTCTTC,CASSLVGLSSYNEQFF
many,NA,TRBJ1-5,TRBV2,TGTGCCAGCAGTGGAGGGGGGGCTGGACAGCCCCAGCATTTT,CASSGGGAGQPQHF
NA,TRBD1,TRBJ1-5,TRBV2,TGTGCCAGCAGCGAGACAGGGGTCAATCAGCCCCAGCATTTT,CASSETGVNQPQHF
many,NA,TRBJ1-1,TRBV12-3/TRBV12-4,TGTGCCAGCAGTTTACTAGAACGAACTGAAGCTTTCTTT,CASSLLERTEAFF
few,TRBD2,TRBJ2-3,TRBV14,TGTGCCAGCAGCCAACTAGCGGGGGGCCATACAGATACGCAGTATTTT,CASSQLAGGHTDTQYF
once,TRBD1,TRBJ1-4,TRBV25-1,TGTGCCAGCAGTGATCACAGGGGGCTAGATGAAAAACTGTTTTTT,CASSDHRGLDEKLFF
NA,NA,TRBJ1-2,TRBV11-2,TGTGCCAGCAGTTTATACCAGCCAAGCTCTCAAGGTGGCTACACCTTC,CASSLYQPSSQGGYTF